These 2 T cell receptor beta chains came from one sample sequenced in a study of blood T cell repertoires in COVID-19 (dated by TCRdb to 2018 to 2021). Libraries were prepared through the immunoSEQ multiplex PCR assay. In TCRdb, the immuneACCESS table is reduced to in-frame sequences with V and J assigned. These tables do not hold every clone; where another copy was compared, an unresolved V gene accounts for under half, and the others remain unexplained. For this sample the table gives about 190,000 clones, of which about 90% were detected only once. In total, the top ten clones hold 0.6% to 0.8% of the sample. The source material was peripheral blood. These receptors originate from a man aged 45-65 years with acute or convalescent COVID-19.

This clone appeared a few times. The V call is TRBV2, the J call TRBJ2-7; 9 bases line up with TRBD1. Per germline, CDR1 SNHLY and CDR2 FYNNEI. This CDR3 has 13 amino acids. V lost 6 bases to trimming and J lost 6 bases; unmatched junction nucleotides: 6. Here the CDR3 reads CASSEQGAGEQYV. DNA of the CDR3: TGTGCCAGCAGCGAACAGGGGGCAGGCGAGCAGTACGTC.

This chain uses TRBV6-5 with TRBJ1-1; 9 bases match TRBD1. The germline V gene encodes CDR1 MNHEY and CDR2 SVGAGI. V was clipped by 7 bases and J by 1 base; unmatched bases: 4. CDR3 size: 14 residues. CDR3 bases: TGTGCCAGCACCCGGGACAGGGAGAACACTGAAGCTTTCTTT. Translated, it gives CASTRDRENTEAFF.